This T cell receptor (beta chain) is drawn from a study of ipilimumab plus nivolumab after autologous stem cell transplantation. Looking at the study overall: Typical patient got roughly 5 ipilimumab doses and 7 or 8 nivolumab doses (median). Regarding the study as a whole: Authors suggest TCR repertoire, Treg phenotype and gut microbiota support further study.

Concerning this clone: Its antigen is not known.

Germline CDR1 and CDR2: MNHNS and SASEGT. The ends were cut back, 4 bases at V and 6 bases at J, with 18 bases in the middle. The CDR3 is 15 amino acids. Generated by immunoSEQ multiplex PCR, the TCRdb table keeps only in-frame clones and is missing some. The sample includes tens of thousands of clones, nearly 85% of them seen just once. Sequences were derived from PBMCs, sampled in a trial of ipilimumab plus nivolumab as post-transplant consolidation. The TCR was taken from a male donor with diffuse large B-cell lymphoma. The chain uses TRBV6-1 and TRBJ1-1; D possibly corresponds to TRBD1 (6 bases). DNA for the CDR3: TGTGCCAGCAGTGTCCGTGGGGCCAGGGGATCTGAAGCTTTCTTT. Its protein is CASSVRGARGSEAFF.